Below are 11 T cell receptor beta chains sequenced from a single sample in a study of cytomegalovirus exposure and HLA in healthy donors. PCR involved 60 Vbeta and 13 Jbeta primers. The method was immunoSEQ multiplex PCR; TCRdb's version includes in-frame clones alone and lacks a portion of them. The data show over 75,000 clones, with around 10% seen just once and about 5% held by the top ten. The sample comprised PBMCs. The receptors originated from a man aged 45-65 years in good health and CMV-seropositive.

The rearrangement uses TRBV6-1 and TRBJ1-5; 8 positions match TRBD1. Losses at the gene ends were 6 bases for V and 4 bases for J; bases not matched to a gene: 8. The CDR3 runs 15 residues. The germline V gene encodes CDR1 MNHNS and CDR2 SASEGT. The CDR3 reads CASSDTGGKNQPQHF. In DNA, the CDR3 is TGTGCCAGCAGCGATACAGGGGGAAAAAATCAGCCCCAGCATTTT.

This clone was counted between two and nine times. This chain joins TRBV5-4 and TRBJ2-7; 10 bases map to TRBD2. CDR3 length equals 15 residues. Germline lookup yields CDR1 SGHNT and CDR2 YYREEE (reference sequence). J lost 6 bases, V lost 3 bases, and 9 bases had no gene match. CDR3 coding DNA: TGTGCCAGCAGCTCCAAGCGGGAGGGCCTGCGCGAGCAGTACTTC. This encodes CASSSKREGLREQYF.

This clone has a handful of counts. Other DNA sequences in this sample translate to the same CDR3. The chain combines TRBV6-5 with TRBJ1-6, with 8 bases matching TRBD1. Germline CDR1 and CDR2: MNHEY and SVGAGI. The CDR3 totals 15 residues. Trimming took 4 bases from V and 9 from J; bases not matched to a gene: 8. The CDR3: CASSSPGQGFSPLHF. DNA for the CDR3: TGTGCCAGCAGTTCCCCCGGACAGGGTTTTTCACCCCTCCACTTT.

The chain carries TRBV14 and TRBJ1-1, with TRBD1 identical over 8 bases. After removal of 4 bases from V and 0 bases from J, the junction contained 7 bases not matched to a gene. The CDR3 totals 16 residues. Germline-derived CDR1 and CDR2 are SGHDN and FVKESK. The CDR3 DNA follows: TGTGCCAGCAGCCCGGGGACAGGAAATGTGAACACTGAAGCTTTCTTT. It translates to CASSPGTGNVNTEAFF.

The J gene is TRBJ2-7, the V gene TRBV14, with a possible D match to TRBD2 (5 bases). The CDR3 extends over 13 amino acids. CDR1 and CDR2 from the germline V gene are SGHDN and FVKESK. V shed 6 bases and J shed 2 bases, with 11 bases lying between them. The CDR3 nucleotides are TGTGCCAGCAGGCCCACCGGGGCCTACGAGCAGTACTTC. Protein sequence: CASRPTGAYEQYF.

The chain carries TRBV28 and TRBJ1-5; TRBD1 matches at 8 bases. The CDR3 contains 15 residues. Trimming cost V 6 bases and J 5 bases; bases outside gene matches: 9. Germline V gives CDR1 MDHEN, CDR2 SYDVKM. The CDR3 here is CASSQDRGSYQPQHF. The CDR3, as DNA: TGTGCCAGCAGCCAAGACAGGGGAAGTTATCAGCCCCAGCATTTT.

The V and J genes are TRBV19 and TRBJ2-5; TRBD1 is a possible D gene (5 bases). CDR1 and CDR2 (germline): LNHDA, SQIVND (reference sequence). The CDR3 consists of 14 residues. Trimming removed 3 bases at V and 3 bases at J, with 11 bases between. The CDR3 DNA reads TGTGCCAGTAGTATTGGGCAGGGTGAAGAGACCCAGTACTTC. Protein sequence: CASSIGQGEETQYF. The variable domain in full, completed from reference TRBV19 and TRBJ2-5, reads DGGITQSPKYLFRKEGQNVTLSCEQNLNHDAMYWYRQDPGQGLRLIYYSQIVNDFQKGDIAEGYSVSREKKESFPLTVTSAQKNPTAFYLCASSIGQGEETQYFGPGTRLLVL.

The rearrangement uses TRBV28 and TRBJ2-1; D may be TRBD1 (5 bases). The CDR3 extends over 13 amino acids. Between the trimmed V and J ends, which lost 5 bases and 7 bases, there was a span of 12 bases. Germline V gene lookup returns CDR1 MDHEN and CDR2 SYDVKM. The CDR3 loop reads CASSGANSNEQFF. CDR3 coding DNA: TGTGCCAGCAGTGGGGCCAATTCGAATGAGCAGTTCTTC.

This clone was counted between two and nine times. The V call is TRBV5-8, the J call TRBJ2-5; TRBD2 agrees at 8 bases. The CDR3 spans 17 residues. CDR1 is SGHTS and CDR2 is YDEGEE in the germline V gene. The J segment lost 3 bases and the V segment lost 3 bases, leaving 13 bases of the junction unmatched. The CDR3 sequence is CASSWRGSGVPKETQYF. The DNA for the CDR3 is TGTGCCAGCAGCTGGAGGGGTAGCGGGGTACCCAAAGAGACCCAGTACTTC.

In its sample, this clone was seen a few times. The chain carries TRBV7-2 and TRBJ2-5; D is undetermined. The CDR3 totals 11 residues. Germline V gives CDR1 SGHTA, CDR2 FQGNSA. Trimming pared 2 bases from V and 5 bases from J, leaving 3 bases between. The CDR3 reads CASSLQETQYF. As DNA, the CDR3 is TGTGCCAGCAGCTTACAGGAGACCCAGTACTTC.

Only a few counts were recorded for this clone. The chain employs TRBV29-1 and TRBJ2-7; D possibly corresponds to TRBD1 (6 bases). Trimming removed 6 bases at V and 0 bases at J, with 18 bases between. The CDR3 totals 15 residues. CDR1 is SQVTM, CDR2 ANQGSEA, per germline. The CDR3 here is CSVRKNRDSSYEQYF. CDR3 nucleotide sequence: TGCAGCGTGCGCAAAAACAGGGATAGCTCCTACGAGCAGTACTTC.